This T cell receptor (beta chain) was sequenced for a study of cytomegalovirus exposure and HLA in healthy donors. The assay was immunoSEQ multiplex PCR, and TCRdb's table has in-frame clones only and misses some. The sample carries roughly 130,000 clones, 90% recorded once. This CDR3 contains 16 residues. V dropped 3 bases and J dropped 4 bases, with 19 bases sitting between them. Germline CDR1 and CDR2: MNHEY and SMNVEV (reference sequence). This sequence originates from a woman in her 30s in good health and CMV-seropositive. The source material was PBMCs. The genes are TRBV27 and TRBJ2-7; no definite D call. This CDR3 is CASSFDLQSSTYEQYF. Written as DNA, the CDR3 is TGTGCCAGCAGTTTCGATTTACAGTCCTCAACTTACGAGCAGTACTTC.